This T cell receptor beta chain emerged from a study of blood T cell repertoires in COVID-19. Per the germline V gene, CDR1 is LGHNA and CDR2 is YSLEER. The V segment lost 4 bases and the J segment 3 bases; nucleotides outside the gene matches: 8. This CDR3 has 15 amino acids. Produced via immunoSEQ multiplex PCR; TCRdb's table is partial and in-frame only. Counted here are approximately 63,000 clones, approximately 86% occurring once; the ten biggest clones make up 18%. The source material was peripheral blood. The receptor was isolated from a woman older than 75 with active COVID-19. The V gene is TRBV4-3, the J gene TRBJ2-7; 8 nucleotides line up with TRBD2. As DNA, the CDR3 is TGCGCCAGCAGCCGAACTTCAGCGGGGGACTACGAGCAGTACTTC. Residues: CASSRTSAGDYEQYF.